This TCR beta chain is from a study of blood T cell repertoires in COVID-19. Study overall: From the United States, Italy and Spain came samples of acute and convalescent COVID-19.

Sequencing was performed with immunoSEQ multiplex PCR; in TCRdb, only in-frame clones are kept and a portion is missing. The table shows 330,000 or so clones, with 92% occurring only once. Study members were between roughly 18 and 100 years old and lived in over 20 US regions. Recovered status applied to Cohort 3 donors who had two consecutive negative PCRs. It also applied to those with clearance or with symptom resolution. V was trimmed by 7 bases and J by 4 bases, leaving 16 bases between them. The CDR3 sequence is 14 residues long. Germline V lookup: CDR1 MNHEY, CDR2 SVGAGI. The sample consisted of PBMCs or T cells enriched from blood (not recorded which). V gene TRBV6-5 combines with J gene TRBJ1-1; no firm D call. The TCR originated in a woman in her twenties or thirties who had recovered from COVID-19. The DNA for the CDR3 is TGTGCCAGCACCTTTAGTTGGCGGAGCACTGAAGCTTTCTTT. Amino acids: CASTFSWRSTEAFF.